The 15 T cell receptor beta chains listed next were all sequenced from one sample in a study of control samples from healthy donors and cancer patients. Here immunoSEQ multiplex PCR was the method, and the copy in TCRdb shows in-frame clones only, minus some. The table lists about 210,000 clones, with 2% to 2.5% in the top ten. The sequencing input was blood. The receptors come from a woman aged 30 to 39 in good health.

For the CDR3, the DNA is TGTGCCAGCAGTGAATCGGGACAGGGGCCGCCAGGTGAAAAACTGTTTTTT. This encodes CASSESGQGPPGEKLFF. This chain uses TRBV25-1 with TRBJ1-4; TRBD1 agrees at 10 bases. The CDR3 is made up of 17 amino acids. The ends lost 1 base at V and 7 bases at J; junction bases unmatched: 9. Germline values: CDR1 MGHDK, CDR2 SYGVNS.

CDR3 sequence reads: CASSLGLVIQETQYF. Written as DNA, the CDR3 is TGTGCCAGCAGCTTGGGGCTAGTGATTCAAGAGACCCAGTACTTC. The genes are TRBV7-9 and TRBJ2-5; D is possibly TRBD1 (5 bases). The V gene lost 3 bases and the J gene lost 2 bases, with 13 bases spanning the gap. The CDR3 is 15 residues long. The V gene's germline CDR1 is SEHNR and CDR2 FQNEAQ (reference sequence).

The rearrangement joins TRBV4-1 to TRBJ1-5; D gene unclear. Trimming left V 1 base short and J 0 bases short, with 7 bases between. There are 15 residues in the CDR3. The germline V gene has CDR1 MGHRA and CDR2 YSYEKL. Here the CDR3 DNA reads TGCGCCAGCAGCCAAGGTTCATATAGCAATCAGCCCCAGCATTTT. It yields the protein CASSQGSYSNQPQHF.

The chain is built from TRBV5-6 and TRBJ2-5; D is undetermined. This CDR3 has 14 residues. Germline CDR1 SGHDT, CDR2 YYEEEE. V was pared by 1 base and J by 0 bases, with 7 bases between. In DNA form, the CDR3 reads TGTGCCAGCAGCTTGATCTCCGACCAAGAGACCCAGTACTTC. Its translation: CASSLISDQETQYF.

This chain joins TRBV12-3 or TRBV12-4 and TRBJ1-2; no clear D. The germline V and J ends were trimmed by 3 bases and 8 bases, with 7 bases remaining between them. The CDR3 consists of 11 residues. The CDR3 here is CASSLSAGYTF. As DNA, the CDR3 is TGTGCCAGCAGTTTGAGTGCGGGCTACACCTTC.

The genes are TRBV12-5 and TRBJ2-5; D could derive from TRBD1 or TRBD2 (5 bases each). Germline assignment: CDR1 LGHNT and CDR2 FRNRAP. The CDR3 has 13 residues. V lost 6 bases and J lost 1, with 9 bases in between. The CDR3 region is CASGGRSQETQYF. CDR3 nucleotides: TGTGCTAGTGGGGGACGGAGCCAAGAGACCCAGTACTTC.

The rearrangement links TRBV11-2 to TRBJ1-4; TRBD1 matches 8 bases. Looked up from germline, CDR1 is SGHAT and CDR2 is FQNNGV. The CDR3 runs 15 residues. Trimming at V came to 2 bases and at J to 6 bases, leaving 5 bases not matched to a gene. This CDR3 reads CASSLKDRAYEKLFF. The DNA for the CDR3 is TGTGCCAGCAGCTTAAAGGACAGGGCTTATGAAAAACTGTTTTTT. Together with reference TRBV11-2 and TRBJ1-4, the CDR3 gives the full variable domain: EAGVAQSPRYKIIEKRQSVAFWCNPISGHATLYWYQQILGQGPKLLIQFQNNGVVDDSQLPKDRFSAERLKGVDSTLKIQPAKLEDSAVYLCASSLKDRAYEKLFFGSGTQLSVL.

The chain couples TRBV10-1 to TRBJ2-7; TRBD2 is a possible D gene (5 bases). V dropped 2 bases and J dropped 2 bases, with 7 bases sitting between them. Germline V gene sequence: CDR1 WNHNN, CDR2 SYGVQD (reference sequence). This CDR3 contains 13 residues. CDR3 loop: CASSEASTYEQYF. The CDR3 coding sequence is TGCGCCAGCAGTGAGGCTAGCACCTACGAGCAGTACTTC.

The chain combines TRBV27 with TRBJ2-7; 11 bases match TRBD2. CDR1 and CDR2 (germline): MNHEY, SMNVEV (reference sequence). The CDR3 is 16 residues long. Unmatched junction bases numbered 7, after V lost 2 bases and J lost 4 bases. Written as DNA, the CDR3 is TGTGCCAGCAGTTTAAATAGCGGGGGGGCGTATTACGAGCAGTACTTC. Translation: CASSLNSGGAYYEQYF.

The V and J genes are TRBV27 and TRBJ1-5; D gene unclear. The CDR3 has 17 residues. V was pared by 6 bases and J by 6 bases, with 24 bases between. Germline V CDR1 and CDR2: MNHEY, SMNVEV (reference sequence). Here the CDR3 DNA reads TGTGCCAGCAGAAGGAGTGCCGGGGTGAAAACGGGTCAGCCCCAGCATTTT. It specifies CASRRSAGVKTGQPQHF.

CDR3 residues: CASSLMSNQPQHF. In DNA, the CDR3 is TGTGCCAGCAGCCTAATGAGCAATCAGCCCCAGCATTTT. V and J are TRBV16 and TRBJ1-5; D is uncertain. The CDR3 loop spans 13 amino acids. V was clipped by 4 bases and J by 1 base, with 5 bases between them. Looked up from germline, CDR1 is KGHSY and CDR2 is FQNENV.

The rearrangement joins TRBV27 to TRBJ1-5; 10 bases match TRBD1. The CDR3 covers 15 residues. The V gene's germline CDR1 is MNHEY and CDR2 SMNVEV (reference sequence). Losses at the gene ends were 2 bases for V and 7 bases for J; bases not matched to a gene: 5. CDR3 in DNA: TGTGCCAGCAGTTTAGGGGGACAGGGGTTCCAGCCCCAGCATTTT. It translates to CASSLGGQGFQPQHF.

J is TRBJ1-2 and V is TRBV28, with D possibly being TRBD1 (5 bases). The CDR3 runs to 14 residues. Germline lookup yields CDR1 MDHEN and CDR2 SYDVKM. V shed 6 bases and J shed 3 bases, with 14 bases lying between them. CDR3 coding DNA: TGTGCCAGCAGACCCGGGACTGAGTACTATGGCTACACCTTC. Translated, it gives CASRPGTEYYGYTF.

The J gene is TRBJ2-3, the V gene TRBV7-2; the D gene could be TRBD1 or TRBD2 (6 bases each). Per germline, CDR1 SGHTA and CDR2 FQGNSA. The CDR3 extends over 16 amino acids. Trimming stripped 2 bases from V and 3 bases from J, with 15 bases between. The CDR3 DNA sequence: TGTGCCAGCAGCTTACAGGGGAGGACAAGGACAGATACGCAGTATTTT. Its protein is CASSLQGRTRTDTQYF.

This chain links TRBV7-9 with TRBJ2-7, with D uncertain. Per germline, CDR1 SEHNR and CDR2 FQNEAQ (reference sequence). The CDR3 loop spans 11 amino acids. V was cut by 7 bases and J by 2 bases, with 6 bases left in between. CDR3 in amino acids: CASTQTYEQYF. The CDR3 region has the DNA TGTGCCAGCACCCAGACCTACGAGCAGTACTTC.